These 19 T cell receptor beta chains originate from one sample sequenced in a study of T cell clonotyping in hematopoietic cell transplantation. The repertoire was sequenced with immunoSEQ multiplex PCR; TCRdb's copy has only in-frame clones and lacks some. The sample includes roughly 9,000 clones, approximately 93% of them seen just once. The source was PBMCs, collected 100 days after allogeneic stem cell transplant. Receptors originate from a male patient aged 45-60 years who had an allogeneic stem cell transplant from a related donor, so T cells may come from the graft donor. Some clones in this sample may be carry-over from other donors' samples.

Remarks on this clone: The junction departs from the called germline gene at one end, perhaps through a read error. The J gene is TRBJ1-1, the V gene TRBV29-1; 11 bases map to TRBD1. Looked up from germline, CDR1 is SQVTM and CDR2 is ANQGSEA. This CDR3 comprises 14 residues. The CDR3, as DNA: TGCAGCGCCGGGGACAGGGGGACCCAATCCGAATCCCAGTTT. It is translated as CSAGDRGTQSESQF.

V usage is TRBV10-3 and J usage is TRBJ2-3; TRBD2 matches at 13 bases. This CDR3 has 17 amino acids. V gave up 5 bases and J gave up 0 bases; unmatched junction bases: 5. From germline, CDR1 is ENHRY and CDR2 SYGVKD. The CDR3 bases are TGTGCCATCAGTCAAGCGGGACTAGCGGGGAGCACAGATACGCAGTATTTT. Translation: CAISQAGLAGSTDTQYF.

The V and J genes are TRBV5-1 and TRBJ1-6; D is undetermined. Germline lookup yields CDR1 SGHRS and CDR2 YFSETQ. With 0 bases removed from V and 12 bases from J, the gap between germline ends came to 7 bases. The CDR3 sequence is 12 residues long. CDR3 DNA sequence: TGCGCCAGCAGCTTGGAAGGAAAACCCCTCCACTTT. Its protein is CASSLEGKPLHF. The full variable domain, in which reference TRBV5-1 and TRBJ1-6 provide the parts outside the CDR3, is KAGVTQTPRYLIKTRGQQVTLSCSPISGHRSVSWYQQTPGQGLQFLFEYFSETQRNKGNFPGRFSGRQFSNSRSEMNVSTLELGDSALYLCASSLEGKPLHFGNGTRLTVT.

The chain is built from TRBV28 and TRBJ1-5; D possibly corresponds to TRBD1 (6 bases). This CDR3 comprises 15 residues. The V and J ends lost 6 bases and 6 bases respectively, with 18 bases between them. CDR1 and CDR2 from the germline V gene are MDHEN and SYDVKM. The CDR3 DNA is TGTGCCAGCAGCACCGCGACAGCGACAGGTCAGCCCCAGCATTTT. This codes for CASSTATATGQPQHF.

The chain links TRBV27 to TRBJ1-3; D is perhaps TRBD1 (5 bases). Germline V gives CDR1 MNHEY, CDR2 SMNVEV (reference sequence). CDR3 length: 15 amino acids. Trimming stripped 2 bases from V and 3 bases from J, with 11 bases between. CDR3 in amino acids: CASSLTGLGGNTIYF. The DNA of the CDR3 is TGTGCCAGCAGTTTAACGGGACTCGGTGGAAACACCATATATTTT.

The genes are TRBV13 and TRBJ2-2, with D possibly being TRBD1 (5 bases). The CDR3 is 14 amino acids. The ends were cut back, 2 bases at V and 6 bases at J, with 10 bases in the middle. The germline V gene has CDR1 PRHDT and CDR2 FYEKMQ (reference sequence). The CDR3 here is CASSLLAGSGELFF. The CDR3 DNA reads TGTGCCAGCAGCTTACTGGCAGGGTCCGGGGAGCTGTTTTTT.

Note on this clone: The CDR3 does not close with the conserved phenylalanine or tryptophan, likely indicating a read error. The chain combines TRBV10-1 with TRBJ2-7; D remains unclear. V lost 2 bases, J lost 5 bases, and 7 bases lay in between. Germline CDR1 WNHNN, CDR2 SYGVQD (reference sequence). The CDR3 runs to 12 residues. CDR3 nucleotide sequence: TGCGCCAGCAGTGAGCCCGAAAACGAGCAGTACCTC. It yields the protein CASSEPENEQYL.

This clone was found once. The CDR3 bases are TGTGCCAGCAGTTCAATCGACAGACACTACGAGCAGTACTTC. As protein: CASSSIDRHYEQYF. This chain connects TRBV27 to TRBJ2-7, with D perhaps matching TRBD1 (5 bases). Germline V lookup: CDR1 MNHEY, CDR2 SMNVEV (reference sequence). Trimming took 4 bases from V and 3 from J, leaving 13 bases between them. This CDR3 is 14 amino acids long.

The V and J genes are TRBV5-1 and TRBJ1-3; weak D call: TRBD1 (6 bases). V shed 4 bases and J shed 0 bases, with 14 bases lying between them. Germline CDR1 is SGHRS and CDR2 is YFSETQ. The CDR3 is 16 residues long. CDR3 amino acids: CASSQDSTISGNTIYF. In nucleotides, the CDR3 is TGCGCCAGCAGCCAGGACAGTACAATCTCTGGAAACACCATATATTTT. Variable domain in full (rest from reference TRBV5-1 and TRBJ1-3): KAGVTQTPRYLIKTRGQQVTLSCSPISGHRSVSWYQQTPGQGLQFLFEYFSETQRNKGNFPGRFSGRQFSNSRSEMNVSTLELGDSALYLCASSQDSTISGNTIYFGEGSWLTVV.

This clone was seen more than once but under ten times. The chain links TRBV19 to TRBJ1-1; the match to TRBD1 covers 12 bases. CDR1 is LNHDA and CDR2 is SQIVND in the germline V gene (reference sequence). The CDR3 covers 17 residues. V lost 6 bases and J lost 0; bases outside the gene matches: 8. The CDR3 nucleotides are TGTGCCAGTAGGCCCCGGGACAGGGGGCAAGTGAACACTGAAGCTTTCTTT. It translates to CASRPRDRGQVNTEAFF.

The DNA of the CDR3 is TGTGCCAGCAGCTTACAAGGGGCTGAGCAGTTCTTC. This encodes CASSLQGAEQFF. The V gene is TRBV7-3, the J gene TRBJ2-1; D is possibly TRBD1 (5 bases). V was pared by 2 bases and J by 9 bases, with 8 bases between. CDR1 is SGHTA and CDR2 is FQGTGA in the germline V gene. The CDR3 has 12 amino acids.

The gene calls are TRBV28 and TRBJ2-7; 8 positions agree with TRBD2. The CDR3 has 15 amino acids. V was clipped by 6 bases and J by 2 bases; unmatched bases: 9. Germline CDR1 reads MDHEN; CDR2 reads SYDVKM. CDR3 amino acids: CASSGPRGGTYEQYF. CDR3 DNA: TGTGCCAGCAGCGGCCCTCGGGGGGGGACCTACGAGCAGTACTTC.

This clone was observed a handful of times. V is TRBV2 and J is TRBJ1-1, with D unresolved. Germline V gene data show CDR1 as SNHLY and CDR2 as FYNNEI. This CDR3 region has 11 residues. Deletions cut 0 bases from V and 7 bases from J, with 3 bases between. The CDR3 reads CASSEALEAFF. The DNA of the CDR3 is TGTGCCAGCAGTGAAGCGCTTGAAGCTTTCTTT.

J is TRBJ2-1 and V is TRBV4-3, with D hard to call. Germline CDR1 and CDR2: LGHNA and YSLEER. The CDR3 is 11 residues long. Trimming shortened V by 2 bases and J by 8 bases, and 4 bases separated the two germline ends. For the CDR3, the DNA is TGCGCCAGCAGCCAACGAGATGAGCAGTTCTTC. Protein product: CASSQRDEQFF.

This clone showed up just once. The chain links TRBV10-3 to TRBJ1-6; 8 nucleotides agree with TRBD1. The V and J ends lost 3 bases and 8 bases, in that order; junction bases with no gene match: 3. CDR1 and CDR2 from the germline V gene are ENHRY and SYGVKD. The CDR3 sequence is 14 residues long. This CDR3 is CAISEGQGDSPLHF. CDR3 bases: TGTGCCATCAGTGAAGGACAGGGTGATTCACCCCTCCACTTT.

The rearrangement joins TRBV28 to TRBJ2-7; tentatively, D is TRBD1 (6 bases). V was cut by 9 bases and J by 2 bases, with 11 bases left in between. The CDR3 covers 12 residues. The germline V gene has CDR1 MDHEN and CDR2 SYDVKM. The CDR3 here is CASRDTAYEQYF. The CDR3 region has the DNA TGTGCCAGTAGGGACACAGCCTACGAGCAGTACTTC.

V and J are TRBV28 and TRBJ1-2, with D perhaps matching TRBD1 (5 bases). The CDR3 contains 13 residues. Germline V lookup: CDR1 MDHEN, CDR2 SYDVKM. Trimming removed 2 bases from V and 8 bases from J, with 12 bases in between. The CDR3 reads CASSLVQAGGYTF. In nucleotides, the CDR3 is TGTGCCAGCAGTTTAGTCCAGGCAGGGGGCTACACCTTC.

The chain recombines TRBV11-2 with TRBJ1-6, with 7 bases matching TRBD1. The CDR3 consists of 14 residues. Losses at the gene ends were 6 bases for V and 6 bases for J; bases not matched to a gene: 5. Germline CDR1 SGHAT, CDR2 FQNNGV. CDR3 bases: TGTGCCAGCAGTTACCGACAGGGTAATTCACCCCTCCACTTT. It is translated as CASSYRQGNSPLHF.

The rearrangement joins TRBV4-2 to TRBJ2-7, with a tentative D call TRBD1 (5 bases). CDR1 and CDR2 (germline): LGHNA, YNFKEQ. The V end was cut by 1 base, the J end by 0 bases, with 10 bases between. CDR3 length: 15 residues. CDR3 residues: CASSQGSQGSYEQYF. The CDR3 DNA follows: TGTGCCAGCAGCCAAGGGTCGCAGGGCTCCTACGAGCAGTACTTC.